This record looks at one T cell receptor (beta chain) sequence and its context. Its specific antigen is unknown. Nothing much larger sits one base from this clone, and base qualities are not available. The library was produced with the immunoSEQ multiplex PCR assay. The multiplex PCR relied on a mix of 60 forward primers for TCR Vbeta segments and 13 reverse primers for TCR Jbeta segments. The CDR3 region of rearranged TCR beta genes was amplified from genomic DNA by a multiplex PCR assay. On the Illumina HiSeq System, the amplified TCR beta libraries were sequenced as 87-base-pair reads. As for how the authors treated the data: A later analysis tallied approximately 87 million unique TCR beta chains across the 666 repertoires, and approximately 11 million of those chains were shared by two or more donors. A nearest-neighbor algorithm error-corrected the raw reads and collapsed the reads into unique sequences, merging closely related sequences to remove PCR and sequencing errors. V, D and J gene segments were assigned by aligning CDR3 sequences to IMGT reference sequences. For a sequence to be retained, a match of at least six nucleotides was required to both a V gene segment and a J gene segment. A rearrangement was called productive if the CDR3 had no stop codons and remained in frame with V and J, and every other rearrangement was called non-productive. CDR3 was defined according to IMGT convention as the region running from the second conserved V-encoded cysteine to the conserved J-encoded phenylalanine. The earlier analysis of about 500 of the donors excluded sequences that lacked an unambiguous match to a single V gene segment. In an earlier analysis of almost 600 of the donors, a V segment was called functional when productive rearrangements were above 56.7%, and segregating when the standard deviation between donors exceeded 5%. To diagnose cytomegalovirus status from the catalog of TCR beta chain sequences, a statistical classification framework was built. In a later analysis, TCR nucleotide sequences were compared against IMGT/GENE-DB human TR gene sequences so that V and J genes could be assigned. Using the TCRdist pipeline, a later analysis assigned CDR3 sequences along with most-parsimonious VDJ recombination scenarios. A later analysis defined each TCR beta chain by its CDR3 amino acid sequence plus V-gene family, and excluded reads lacking a unique V-gene family. In a later analysis, fewer than 650 highly shared, low-generation-probability nucleotide sequences were removed to address suspected cross-contamination and a sequencing artifact. In a later analysis, a clonal expansion index for each public chain was calculated from normalized within-repertoire ranks of inferred template counts. In a later analysis, generation probabilities were computed with a VDJ recombination model fitted to out-of-frame rearrangements, and the resulting probabilities were checked against IGoR. Hypergeometric tests were used in a later analysis to score TCR-TCR, TCR-HLA and TCR-CMV co-occurrence, with a repertoire-size bias correction applied to the TCR pairs. A later analysis estimated false discovery rates by permuting HLA or CMV assignments 20 times. In a later analysis, co-occurring TCRs were grouped using DBSCAN, with TCRdist sequence similarity added in when clustering inside HLA-allele-positive subsets. Co-occurrence clustering excluded repertoires with fewer than 30,000 or more than 120,000 public chains, plus five with anomalous nucleotide sharing. Here the immuneACCESS table is served through TCRdb, limited to in-frame sequences with V and J called. Missing clones are a known gap in these copies; in checked studies unresolved V genes cover under half, and the rest lacks a known reason. That table is the source of V, J and clone size, and D and trimming were worked out from the DNA. The sample table lists around 45,000 clones, roughly half of them with a count of one. The ten largest clonotypes hold approximately 5.5% of the sample.

The cohort consisted of 650 to 850 healthy bone marrow donors. All cohort members were sampled while nominally healthy, although unrecorded immune exposures were likely present. The donor was CMV seronegative and belonged to the group of approximately 320 seronegative cohort members. Each donor provided a peripheral blood sample, and peripheral blood mononuclear cells were used for TCR beta sequencing. The Qiagen DNeasy Blood Extraction Kit was used to extract genomic DNA from the blood cell samples. This entry belongs to a study of cytomegalovirus exposure and HLA in healthy donors (dated by TCRdb to about 2017). The study in broad terms: An earlier analysis of 587 of the donors reported 250 to 350 Gb of sequence data and around 120 million unique TCR beta sequences obtained from 180 million or so T cells. The T cell repertoires of several hundred subjects were profiled by immunosequencing and related to cytomegalovirus serostatus. Because of strong linkage in the cohort, roughly five DR-DQ haplotypes were treated as single units for association and clustering. To predict cytomegalovirus infection status, the study brought together high-throughput TCR immunosequencing, statistical association of individual TCRs with disease status, and machine learning. Typing coverage differed by locus: A, B, C, DRB1 and DQB1 were typed in about 620-640 donors, DQA1 in 500 to 550, DPA1 in approximately 610, and DPB1 in around 440. An early release covering 550 to 650 HLA-typed donors comprised around 300 gigabases of sequencing data and roughly 85 million unique TCR sequences. To study patterns of TCR occurrence, a later analysis re-analyzed previously published TCR beta repertoires from 666 donors and added high-resolution HLA genotyping. Among roughly 400 genotyped donors of the cohort, an average of approximately 240,000 unique TCR beta nucleotide sequences were sequenced per donor, roughly 20% of them non-productive. An earlier analysis of fewer than 700 of the donors applied high-throughput TCR beta sequencing to assess whether each TCR beta V gene segment acted as functional or pseudogenic. The study was designed to test whether signatures of past pathogen exposure could be identified by cataloging public T cell receptors. The later analysis used no new phenotypic data to find candidate immune exposures, relying instead on TCR beta sequences and their occurrence across donors. Donor age, sex, ethnicity and CMV serostatus were compiled together with the repertoire data. All discovery cohort repertoires had been generated using a single sequencing platform. HLA typing covered class I and class II loci at four-digit resolution. The genetic ancestry cluster associated with self-reported Caucasian donors included 65% to 90% of the approximately 400 genotyped donors. A later genetic analysis took genome-wide SNP genotypes for about 65% of the roughly 670 donors and used that subset as a discovery cohort. In addition to the first cohort of approximately 670 subjects, a separate validation cohort of approximately 130 different subjects was used.

Clipping removes 4 bases from V and 1 base from J, with 1 as the unmatched junction base count. CDR1 and CDR2 are drawn from the germline V gene (reference sequence): SEHNR, FQNEAQ. Inclusive of the bounding cysteine and phenylalanine, the CDR3 is 14 residues long. Of all the DNA, just the CDR3 is kept, 42 bases in frame from base 1. Results the study describes overall, beyond this receptor: The only immune exposure information available for the cohort was CMV serostatus. The classifier was reported to diagnose cytomegalovirus status with high specificity and sensitivity in both the original cohort and the validation cohort. In a later analysis, most CMV-associated TCR beta chains were found to appear HLA-restricted, with HLA associations seemingly driven largely by CMV exposure. A later genetic analysis associated a missense DCLRE1C variant with V-gene and J-gene trimming of TCR beta chains, and an independent cohort replicated the association. Compared with the approximately 720-donor mean, donors in an Asian-associated ancestry cluster had fewer N-insertions in productive TCRs, according to a later genetic analysis. A total of about 150 TCR beta chains were listed by the study as associated with cytomegalovirus. A further reported finding was that TCR beta sequences accurately predicted the HLA-A and HLA-B alleles for most subjects in the first cohort. In this cohort, only TCR beta chains were sequenced, and detectable features were limited by the absence of alpha or paired-chain data. Because the 87-base-pair reads could not distinguish some IMGT-functional V segments, including TRBV6-2 and TRBV6-3, those segments were excluded. The presence/absence analyses assumed that sequencing depth was roughly uniform across donors, and that assumption may not be true. Linkage disequilibrium might explain the correlated functional status among segregating V segments, but an unknown experimental factor could not be excluded. A later analysis reported that several top co-occurrence clusters appeared linked to parvovirus B19, influenza, CMV and Epstein-Barr virus. Compared with equally common non-associated chains, HLA-associated TCR beta chains in a later analysis were more clonally expanded and had lower generation probabilities. In a later analysis, 16,951 TCR beta sequences were associated with specific HLA alleles at a false discovery rate of 0.05. In vitro tests confirmed that a few of the cytomegalovirus-associated TCR beta chains recognize cytomegalovirus antigens. The sequencing pipeline was judged likely to have produced a cluster of highly shared sequence variants as a technical artifact. Strong co-occurrence of HLA alleles, especially DR and DQ, made assigning TCR associations to individual alleles difficult. Because HLA typing was missing for some donors at each locus, association tests included only the typed subset. The authors suggested that the approach could potentially be generalized to other disease states and immunological phenotypes. Broadly in line with IMGT annotations, most TCR beta V segments showed up in productive rearrangements about 90% or about 30% of the time in an earlier analysis of roughly 590 of the donors. The earlier analysis of 450 to 700 of the donors excluded some 15 rarely observed V segments, including chromosome 9 orphons, because counts were too low. Most TCR sequences were seen in very few donors, while some public TCRs were found in many individuals. In a later analysis, the rate of TCR association differed among HLA loci, with DRB1 alleles having the most associated TCRs and HLA-C alleles having the fewest.

The receptor was derived from a man in his 60s in good health and CMV-seronegative. This chain joins TRBV7-9 to TRBJ1-1, and 9 bases in between align with TRBD1. The sequenced material came from PBMCs. The CDR3 region has the sequence CASSSQGANTEAFF. Read as DNA, the sequence is TGTGCCAGCAGCTCACAGGGGGCGAACACTGAAGCTTTCTTT.